These 14 T cell receptor beta chains originate from one sample sequenced in a study of T cells in Graves' hyperthyroidism and ophthalmopathy. Amplified regions were TCR beta CDR3 sequences from RNA transcripts. An initial round of RT-PCR targeting the TCR CDR3 relied on the HTBI primer set. TCRdb re-called the multiplex PCR reads with MiXCR, one entry per CDR3 protein. The table lists under 250,000 distinct CDR3 sequences, around 25% of them singletons. The sample consisted of blood. All receptors come from a middle-aged woman with Graves' ophthalmopathy.

Ten or more counts support this clonotype. The junction departs from germline at one end; a sequencing error may be responsible. The rearrangement links TRBV28 to TRBJ2-7; 9 bases are a match to TRBD2. The germline V gene encodes CDR1 MDHEN and CDR2 SYDVKM. The CDR3 consists of 19 residues. CDR3 residues: CASSSRLAELSWSAYGQYF. The DNA for the CDR3 is TGTGCCAGCAGTTCACGACTAGCGGAACTGTCTTGGTCCGCCTACGGGCAGTACTTC.

The chain carries TRBV29-1 and TRBJ1-1; tentative D call: TRBD1 (6 bases). Germline CDR1 reads SQVTM; CDR2 reads ANQGSEA. V was shortened by 6 bases and J by 3 bases, with 17 bases between the two germline ends. The CDR3 sequence is 14 residues long. The CDR3 DNA reads TGCAGCGTCGCAGGGGACGGGGGCCACACTGAAGCTTTCTTT. This gives the protein CSVAGDGGHTEAFF. The full variable domain, rest sourced from reference TRBV29-1 and TRBJ1-1, is SAVISQKPSRDICQRGTSLTIQCQVDSQVTMMFWYRQQPGQSLTLIATANQGSEATYESGFVIDKFPISRPNLTFSTLTVSNMSPEDSSIYLCSVAGDGGHTEAFFGQGTRLTVV.

This clonotype was seen many times. The chain joins TRBV28 to TRBJ2-7; 9 bases line up with TRBD2. Looked up from germline, CDR1 is MDHEN and CDR2 is SYDVKM. Trimming took 4 bases from V and 2 from J; bases not matched to a gene: 6. The CDR3 loop spans 15 amino acids. CDR3 sequence: CASSSLAGKTYEQYF. The CDR3 nucleotides read TGTGCCAGCAGTTCCCTAGCGGGAAAGACCTACGAGCAGTACTTC.

In this sample, this clonotype turned up many times. The V gene is TRBV28, the J gene TRBJ2-2; tentatively, D is TRBD2 (5 bases). The germline V gene encodes CDR1 MDHEN and CDR2 SYDVKM. V was cut by 3 bases and J by 6 bases, with 14 bases left in between. The CDR3 is 15 residues long. The CDR3 sequence is CASSLAGVSAGELFF. The CDR3 region has the DNA TGTGCCAGCAGTTTGGCCGGGGTATCGGCCGGGGAGCTGTTTTTT. The full variable domain, in which reference TRBV28 and TRBJ2-2 provide the parts outside the CDR3, is DVKVTQSSRYLVKRTGEKVFLECVQDMDHENMFWYRQDPGLGLRLIYFSYDVKMKEKGDIPEGYSVSREKKERFSLILESASTNQTSMYLCASSLAGVSAGELFFGEGSRLTVL.

The chain carries TRBV11-2 and TRBJ2-3; D gene unclear. The CDR3 is made up of 12 amino acids. Trimming took off 8 bases at V and 6 bases at J, with 12 bases between the two ends. Germline V gene lookup returns CDR1 SGHAT and CDR2 FQNNGV. This chain's CDR3 is CASGHGVDTQYF. CDR3 coding DNA: TGTGCCAGCGGCCATGGGGTGGATACGCAGTATTTT.

This clonotype has a count of ten or more. Here the CDR3 reads CASSLTGKGETQYF. The CDR3 DNA follows: TGTGCCAGCAGCTTGACAGGGAAGGGAGAGACCCAGTACTTC. The chain is built from TRBV11-2 and TRBJ2-5, with TRBD1 matching 7 bases. With V trimmed by 3 bases and J by 4 bases, 5 bases remained unmatched. The germline V gene encodes CDR1 SGHAT and CDR2 FQNNGV. The CDR3 has 14 residues.

This clonotype showed up many times. The chain employs TRBV9 and TRBJ2-7; TRBD2 agrees at 8 bases. Germline values: CDR1 SGDLS, CDR2 YYNGEE. Losses at the gene ends were 4 bases for V and 4 bases for J; bases not matched to a gene: 7. The CDR3 covers 14 residues. CDR3 protein: CASSQSTGGYEQYF. The CDR3, as DNA: TGTGCCAGCAGCCAATCAACGGGAGGGTACGAGCAGTACTTC. Looking up the rest from reference TRBV9 and TRBJ2-7 gives the full variable domain: DSGVTQTPKHLITATGQRVTLRCSPRSGDLSVYWYQQSLDQGLQFLIQYYNGEERAKGNILERFSAQQFPDLHSELNLSSLELGDSALYFCASSQSTGGYEQYFGPGTRLTVT.

In its sample, this clonotype was seen many times. The rearrangement uses TRBV20-1 and TRBJ2-5; 9 bases line up with TRBD2. V gave up 7 bases and J gave up 8 bases; unmatched junction bases: 14. Germline V gene sequence: CDR1 DFQATT, CDR2 SNEGSKA (reference sequence). The CDR3 has 14 amino acids. For the CDR3, the DNA is TGCAGTGGGCGGGCACTAGCGGGCCCCCGTACCCAGTACTTC. Protein product: CSGRALAGPRTQYF.

This clonotype was found many times. The gene calls are TRBV20-1 and TRBJ2-2, with D perhaps matching TRBD2 (5 bases). Germline values: CDR1 DFQATT, CDR2 SNEGSKA (reference sequence). V was cut by 3 bases and J by 5 bases, with 13 bases left in between. This CDR3 contains 14 residues. The CDR3 DNA reads TGCAGTGCTAGGCGGGTCGGCATGACCGGGGAGCTGTTTTTT. Its protein is CSARRVGMTGELFF.

V usage is TRBV28 and J usage is TRBJ2-7; a weak D match, TRBD2 (6 bases). Germline values: CDR1 MDHEN, CDR2 SYDVKM. The CDR3 sequence is 13 residues long. Between the trimmed V and J ends, which lost 7 bases and 5 bases, there was a span of 15 bases. This CDR3 is CASTKSGVDEQYF. Written as DNA, the CDR3 is TGTGCCAGCACGAAGTCGGGGGTCGACGAGCAGTACTTC.

A few counts support this clonotype. The chain couples TRBV6-1 to TRBJ2-5, with a weak D call TRBD1 (6 bases). The CDR3 sequence is 13 residues long. Germline V gene data show CDR1 as MNHNS and CDR2 as SASEGT. V was clipped by 4 bases and J by 10 bases, with 16 bases between them. This chain's CDR3 is CASSGGQRQSQYF. The CDR3 bases are TGTGCCAGCAGTGGAGGACAGCGGCAGAGCCAGTACTTC.

At least ten counts were recorded for this clonotype. The CDR3 here is CASTLIGAEAFF. The CDR3 DNA is TGTGCCAGCACCTTAATTGGCGCTGAAGCTTTCTTT. This sequence joins TRBV28 and TRBJ1-1; the D is unclear. Trimming cost V 7 bases and J 6 bases, with 12 bases left between them. Germline lookup yields CDR1 MDHEN and CDR2 SYDVKM. This CDR3 contains 12 residues.

This clonotype was recorded only once. The chain uses TRBV28 and TRBJ2-7, with D maybe TRBD1 (6 bases). The V and J ends lost 8 bases and 6 bases respectively, with 23 bases between them. CDR3 length: 15 residues. Germline assignment: CDR1 MDHEN and CDR2 SYDVKM. CDR3 loop: CASGDKTGWWFEQYF. The CDR3 DNA reads TGTGCCAGCGGGGACAAGACAGGTTGGTGGTTCGAGCAGTACTTC.

This clonotype was seen a handful of times. A single base separates this from a much larger clone, so it may be a read error. V is TRBV4-1 and J is TRBJ1-1; no clear D. V was clipped by 1 base and J by 3 bases, with 15 bases between them. Per the germline V gene, CDR1 is MGHRA and CDR2 is YSYEKL. The CDR3 extends over 16 amino acids. The chain's CDR3 is CASSQGARIRDTEAFF. CDR3 DNA sequence: TGCGCCAGCAGCCAAGGGGCCCGAATCCGGGACACTGAAGCTTTCTTT.